This passage covers 28 T cell receptor beta chains from one sample sequenced in a study of shared clonotypes between healthy human individuals. Only in-frame clones appear in the TCRdb table, and some are missing; sequencing was by immunoSEQ multiplex PCR. The sample carries around 330,000 clones, about 74% recorded once. The material sequenced was memory CD4+ T cells sorted from blood. The subset here: CD45RA-negative fraction. The source is a young man in good health.

Only one count was recorded for this clone. The chain is built from TRBV5-1 and TRBJ1-1; weak D call: TRBD1 (6 bases). V lost 7 bases, J lost 4 bases, and 17 bases lay in between. The CDR3 totals 14 residues. Germline assignment: CDR1 SGHRS and CDR2 YFSETQ. Here the CDR3 reads CASSGGGRFTEAFF. The CDR3, as DNA: TGCGCCAGCTCCGGAGGGGGGCGGTTCACTGAAGCTTTCTTT.

This chain joins TRBV15 and TRBJ1-4; D is perhaps TRBD1 (5 bases). The germline V and J ends were trimmed by 3 bases and 8 bases, with 13 bases remaining between them. This CDR3 spans 14 amino acids. Germline V gene lookup returns CDR1 LNHNV and CDR2 YYDKDF (reference sequence). The CDR3 sequence is CATSSRVLREKLFF. DNA of the CDR3: TGTGCCACCAGCAGCAGGGTCCTGCGGGAAAAACTGTTTTTT.

The chain uses TRBV7-8 and TRBJ2-3, with 7 bases fitting TRBD1. After removal of 5 bases from V and 0 bases from J, the junction contained 5 bases not matched to a gene. CDR3 length: 15 amino acids. Germline CDR1 reads SGHVS; CDR2 reads FQNEAQ. In nucleotides, the CDR3 is TGTGCCAGCAGCCGCCGGGACAGTAGCACAGATACGCAGTATTTT. Its protein product is CASSRRDSSTDTQYF. The variable domain in full, with the rest retrieved from reference TRBV7-8 and TRBJ2-3, is GAGVSQSPRYKVAKRGQDVALRCDPISGHVSLFWYQQALGQGPEFLTYFQNEAQLDKSGLPSDRFFAERPEGSVSTLKIQRTQQEDSAVYLCASSRRDSSTDTQYFGPGTRLTVL.

This clone appeared a few times. The rearrangement uses TRBV10-2 and TRBJ1-2, with 7 bases matching TRBD1. The germline V gene encodes CDR1 WSHSY and CDR2 SAAADI. With V trimmed by 4 bases and J by 3 bases, 2 bases remained unmatched. The CDR3 contains 13 residues. The CDR3 sequence is CASSATGDYGYTF. CDR3 bases: TGCGCCAGCAGTGCTACAGGGGACTATGGCTACACCTTC.

The chain employs TRBV4-1 and TRBJ1-4, with 7 bases that match TRBD1. The CDR3 extends over 18 amino acids. Germline V gene lookup returns CDR1 MGHRA and CDR2 YSYEKL. Losses at the gene ends were 3 bases for V and 5 bases for J; bases not matched to a gene: 15. CDR3 bases: TGCGCCAGCAGCCAGGAATACGCCGCGACAGGGCCAAATGAAAAACTGTTTTTT. Translated: CASSQEYAATGPNEKLFF.

The rearrangement uses TRBV5-1 and TRBJ2-2; 7 bases are a match to TRBD2. The CDR3 is 14 amino acids. CDR1 and CDR2 (germline): SGHRS, YFSETQ. V gave up 4 bases and J gave up 7 bases; unmatched junction bases: 7. DNA of the CDR3: TGCGCCAGCAGCCCCCGTGGGGGGGACGGGGAGCTGTTTTTT. It codes for CASSPRGGDGELFF.

The J gene is TRBJ1-2, the V gene TRBV11-2, with no clear D. Germline V gene sequence: CDR1 SGHAT, CDR2 FQNNGV. The CDR3 consists of 13 residues. V dropped 3 bases and J dropped 2 bases, with 7 bases sitting between them. CDR3 coding DNA: TGTGCCAGCAGCTTCTCCCTGAACTATGGCTACACCTTC. It codes for CASSFSLNYGYTF.

This clone occurred a few times. The chain has TRBV5-6 and TRBJ2-2; TRBD1 aligns across 7 bases. This CDR3 contains 16 residues. Trimming cost V 1 base and J 3 bases; bases outside gene matches: 6. Germline loops: CDR1 SGHDT, CDR2 YYEEEE. For the CDR3, the DNA is TGTGCCAGCAGCTTGCTTACAGGGGCCTACACCGGGGAGCTGTTTTTT. Its protein is CASSLLTGAYTGELFF.

The chain combines TRBV5-1 with TRBJ2-3, with D tentatively TRBD1 (5 bases). V lost 1 base to trimming and J lost 2 bases, with 8 bases between them. The CDR3 covers 14 residues. The germline V gene encodes CDR1 SGHRS and CDR2 YFSETQ. As DNA, the CDR3 is TGCGCCAGCAGCTTGTCAGGGTACACAGATACGCAGTATTTT. It codes for CASSLSGYTDTQYF.

This clone was found many times. The chain joins TRBV11-2 to TRBJ2-2, with a tentative D call TRBD1 (7 bases). CDR3 length: 16 amino acids. Germline CDR1 is SGHAT and CDR2 is FQNNGV. V was trimmed by 6 bases and J by 4 bases, leaving 18 bases between them. The CDR3 coding sequence is TGTGCCAGCAGAAACCTCAGGGGGAGGACCACCGGGGAGCTGTTTTTT. Amino acids: CASRNLRGRTTGELFF. Looking up the rest from reference TRBV11-2 and TRBJ2-2 gives the full variable domain: EAGVAQSPRYKIIEKRQSVAFWCNPISGHATLYWYQQILGQGPKLLIQFQNNGVVDDSQLPKDRFSAERLKGVDSTLKIQPAKLEDSAVYLCASRNLRGRTTGELFFGEGSRLTVL.

This clone was counted a few times. The rearrangement joins TRBV28 to TRBJ1-1; TRBD1 might be the D (6 bases). With 4 bases removed from V and 6 bases from J, the gap between germline ends came to 15 bases. Germline assignment: CDR1 MDHEN and CDR2 SYDVKM. This CDR3 contains 14 residues. The CDR3 loop is CASSSTPTGSEAFF. The CDR3 DNA reads as TGTGCCAGCAGTTCGACCCCGACAGGCTCTGAAGCTTTCTTT.

The chain is built from TRBV11-2 and TRBJ2-7; TRBD2 agrees at 12 bases. Losses at the gene ends were 5 bases for V and 8 bases for J; bases not matched to a gene: 7. Looked up from germline, CDR1 is SGHAT and CDR2 is FQNNGV. The CDR3 is 14 amino acids. The CDR3 region is CASSDGLAGTKQYF. The DNA for the CDR3 is TGTGCCAGCAGCGACGGACTAGCGGGGACGAAGCAGTACTTC.

The chain is built from TRBV2 and TRBJ1-1, with unresolved D. The germline V and J ends were trimmed by 3 bases and 1 base, with 9 bases remaining between them. The V gene's germline CDR1 is SNHLY and CDR2 FYNNEI. The CDR3 has 14 amino acids. The DNA for the CDR3 is TGTGCCAGCAGTGAGGTTCGACGGAACACTGAAGCTTTCTTT. Translated: CASSEVRRNTEAFF.

The J gene is TRBJ2-3, the V gene TRBV4-1; D gene ambiguous. V gave up 6 bases and J gave up 0 bases, with 13 bases separating them. CDR1 MGHRA and CDR2 YSYEKL come from the germline V gene. The CDR3 has 15 residues. The CDR3 nucleotides are TGCGCCAGCAGTATTGGGGAAACTAGCACAGATACGCAGTATTTT. The encoded protein is CASSIGETSTDTQYF.

This chain links TRBV10-1 with TRBJ2-1; D is possibly TRBD2 (5 bases). V shed 3 bases and J shed 9 bases, with 18 bases lying between them. This CDR3 comprises 15 residues. Germline CDR1 and CDR2: WNHNN and SYGVQD (reference sequence). CDR3 bases: TGCGCCAGCAGTGAAAGCCGGGGATTAGAGCGTGAGCAGTTCTTC. Residues: CASSESRGLEREQFF.

V is TRBV6-4 and J is TRBJ1-5, with TRBD1 identical over 8 bases. Germline assignment: CDR1 MRHNA and CDR2 SNTAGT. Trimming took 11 bases from V and 0 from J; bases not matched to a gene: 9. This CDR3 spans 15 amino acids. The CDR3 protein is CADDRGHTSNQPQHF. In DNA form, the CDR3 reads TGTGCCGACGACAGGGGTCACACTAGCAATCAGCCCCAGCATTTT.

The chain joins TRBV2 to TRBJ1-6; D is unresolved. Germline V gives CDR1 SNHLY, CDR2 FYNNEI. The CDR3 has 16 amino acids. The germline V and J ends were trimmed by 1 base and 5 bases, with 12 bases remaining between them. CDR3 residues: CASSEGAGVNNSPLHF. The CDR3 DNA sequence: TGTGCCAGCAGTGAAGGGGCCGGAGTTAATAATTCACCCCTCCACTTT.

Of note for this clone: Other DNA sequences within the sample encode an identical CDR3. The chain recombines TRBV29-1 with TRBJ2-1; D unresolved. The V gene lost 4 bases and the J gene lost 4 bases, with 5 bases spanning the gap. The CDR3 runs to 11 residues. Germline CDR1 reads SQVTM; CDR2 reads ANQGSEA. The CDR3 region has the DNA TGCAGCGTTGCCCGATACAATGAGCAGTTCTTC. Residues: CSVARYNEQFF.

The rearrangement joins TRBV27 to TRBJ2-7; D is uncertain. The germline V and J ends were trimmed by 4 bases and 2 bases, with 6 bases remaining between them. Germline CDR1 reads MNHEY; CDR2 reads SMNVEV (reference sequence). The CDR3 is 12 amino acids. CDR3 sequence: CASSSLTYEQYF. The CDR3 DNA is TGTGCCAGCAGTTCTCTAACCTACGAGCAGTACTTC.

The chain couples TRBV18 to TRBJ1-1; 7 nucleotides match TRBD1. V lost 3 bases and J lost 4; bases outside the gene matches: 8. This CDR3 has 15 residues. Germline CDR1 reads KGHSH; CDR2 reads LQKENI. This chain's CDR3 is CASSPSGQDGTEAFF. In nucleotides, the CDR3 is TGTGCCAGCTCACCCTCCGGACAGGACGGCACTGAAGCTTTCTTT.

The V gene is TRBV28, the J gene TRBJ2-7; 9 nucleotides agree with TRBD1. CDR3 length: 13 amino acids. With 5 bases clipped from V and 12 bases from J, the junction kept 11 bases outside the gene matches. CDR1 and CDR2 from the germline V gene are MDHEN and SYDVKM. CDR3 protein: CASSTYRGRIPYF. In DNA, the CDR3 is TGTGCCAGCAGTACCTACAGGGGGCGGATCCCGTACTTC.

The V gene is TRBV4-1, the J gene TRBJ2-7; 9 nucleotides agree with TRBD2. Trimming cost V 0 bases and J 6 bases; bases outside gene matches: 9. The CDR3 spans 16 residues. Germline V CDR1 and CDR2: MGHRA, YSYEKL. The CDR3 here is CASSQDLSGRRGEQYF. Written as DNA, the CDR3 is TGCGCCAGCAGCCAAGACCTAAGCGGGAGGAGGGGCGAGCAGTACTTC.

The chain uses TRBV28 and TRBJ2-4, with 8 bases lining up with TRBD1. This CDR3 has 15 residues. Germline V gene sequence: CDR1 MDHEN, CDR2 SYDVKM. After removal of 5 bases from V and 0 bases from J, the junction contained 3 bases not matched to a gene. The CDR3 is CASSPTGVAKNIQYF. Written as DNA, the CDR3 is TGTGCCAGCAGTCCGACAGGGGTAGCCAAAAACATTCAGTACTTC.

This clone was found a few times. The chain uses TRBV2 and TRBJ2-7; TRBD1 matches at 11 bases. Germline CDR1 is SNHLY and CDR2 is FYNNEI. CDR3 length: 16 residues. The ends lost 6 bases at V and 7 bases at J; junction bases unmatched: 14. The CDR3 reads CASSETSRDRGLEQYF. In DNA form, the CDR3 reads TGTGCCAGCAGCGAGACATCCCGGGACAGGGGGTTGGAGCAGTACTTC.

This rearrangement joins TRBV6-6 to TRBJ2-7; TRBD2 agrees at 8 bases. Germline V gives CDR1 MNHNY, CDR2 SVGAGI (reference sequence). J was trimmed by 3 bases and V by 5 bases; bases with no gene match: 9. The CDR3 covers 15 residues. CDR3 in DNA: TGTGCCAGCAGTAGTCCGGGACTAGTCAGCTACGAGCAGTACTTC. This sequence encodes CASSSPGLVSYEQYF.

V gene TRBV11-2 combines with J gene TRBJ2-4, with 7 bases identical to TRBD2. CDR3 size: 15 residues. The V gene's germline CDR1 is SGHAT and CDR2 FQNNGV. The ends lost 8 bases at V and 3 bases at J; junction bases unmatched: 10. CDR3 residues: CASSWEGVGKNIQYF. The CDR3 DNA follows: TGTGCCAGCTCCTGGGAGGGAGTGGGCAAAAACATTCAGTACTTC.

This chain links TRBV6-5 with TRBJ1-2, with 7 bases matching TRBD1. With 5 bases clipped from V and 5 bases from J, the junction kept 2 bases outside the gene matches. This CDR3 contains 12 residues. CDR1 is MNHEY, CDR2 SVGAGI, per germline. The CDR3 bases are TGTGCCAGCAGTATCAGGGGGTATGGCTACACCTTC. Its protein product is CASSIRGYGYTF.

The rearrangement links TRBV11-3 to TRBJ2-1, with 10 bases lining up with TRBD2. The germline V gene encodes CDR1 SGHNT and CDR2 YENEEA. After removal of 2 bases from V and 8 bases from J, the junction contained 3 bases not matched to a gene. This CDR3 region has 14 residues. The CDR3 loop is CASSLPLAGDEQFF. The CDR3 DNA reads as TGTGCCAGCAGCTTACCGCTAGCGGGAGATGAGCAGTTCTTC.